Detailed here is one T cell receptor beta chain. This specimen belongs to a study of blood T cell repertoires in COVID-19. Study details: COVID-19 samples collected from the United States, Italy and Spain covered acute and convalescent phases. The analysed material was cDNA or gDNA that came from T cells, B-cell-depleted T cells, or PBMCs.

TCRdb's copy holds only in-frame clones and misses some; the assay was immunoSEQ multiplex PCR. Here the sample spans 150,000 or so clones, approximately 84% being singletons. V lost 4 bases to trimming and J lost 10 bases, with 17 bases between them. CDR1 is SNHLY and CDR2 is FYNNEI in the germline V gene. CDR3 size: 15 residues. The rearrangement links TRBV2 to TRBJ1-6; D is ambiguous. What was sequenced was peripheral blood. The sequence came from a woman aged 55-69 years with acute or convalescent COVID-19. The CDR3 is CASSGTVDRNSPLHF. CDR3 nucleotides: TGTGCCAGCAGTGGAACAGTGGATCGGAACTCACCCCTCCACTTT.